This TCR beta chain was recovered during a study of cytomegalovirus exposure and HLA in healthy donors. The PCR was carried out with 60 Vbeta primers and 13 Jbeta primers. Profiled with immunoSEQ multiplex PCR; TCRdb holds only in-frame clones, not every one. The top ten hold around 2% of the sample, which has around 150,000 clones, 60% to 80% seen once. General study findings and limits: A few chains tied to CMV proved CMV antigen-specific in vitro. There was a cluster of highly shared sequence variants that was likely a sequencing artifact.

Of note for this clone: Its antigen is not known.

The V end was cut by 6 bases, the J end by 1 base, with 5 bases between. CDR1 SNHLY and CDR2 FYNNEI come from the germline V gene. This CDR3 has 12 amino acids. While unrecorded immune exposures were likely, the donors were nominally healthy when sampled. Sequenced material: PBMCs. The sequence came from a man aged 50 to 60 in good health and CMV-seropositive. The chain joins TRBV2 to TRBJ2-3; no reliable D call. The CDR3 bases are TGTGCCAGCAGGCGGCGCACAGATACGCAGTATTTT. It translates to CASRRRTDTQYF.